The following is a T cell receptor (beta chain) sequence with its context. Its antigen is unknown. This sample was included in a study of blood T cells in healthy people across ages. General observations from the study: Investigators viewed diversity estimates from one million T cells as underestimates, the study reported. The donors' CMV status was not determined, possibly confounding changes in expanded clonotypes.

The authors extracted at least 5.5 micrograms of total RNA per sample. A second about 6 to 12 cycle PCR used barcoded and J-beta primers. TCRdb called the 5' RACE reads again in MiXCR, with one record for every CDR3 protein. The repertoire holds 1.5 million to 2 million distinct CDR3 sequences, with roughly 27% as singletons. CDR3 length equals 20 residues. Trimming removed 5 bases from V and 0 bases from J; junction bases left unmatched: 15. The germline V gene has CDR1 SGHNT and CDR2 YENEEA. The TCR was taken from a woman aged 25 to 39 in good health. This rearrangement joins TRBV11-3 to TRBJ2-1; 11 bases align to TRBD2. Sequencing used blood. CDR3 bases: TGTGCCAGCAGCCTGAGAGGGACTAGCGGTCAACCGAGCTCCTACAATGAGCAGTTCTTC. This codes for CASSLRGTSGQPSSYNEQFF.